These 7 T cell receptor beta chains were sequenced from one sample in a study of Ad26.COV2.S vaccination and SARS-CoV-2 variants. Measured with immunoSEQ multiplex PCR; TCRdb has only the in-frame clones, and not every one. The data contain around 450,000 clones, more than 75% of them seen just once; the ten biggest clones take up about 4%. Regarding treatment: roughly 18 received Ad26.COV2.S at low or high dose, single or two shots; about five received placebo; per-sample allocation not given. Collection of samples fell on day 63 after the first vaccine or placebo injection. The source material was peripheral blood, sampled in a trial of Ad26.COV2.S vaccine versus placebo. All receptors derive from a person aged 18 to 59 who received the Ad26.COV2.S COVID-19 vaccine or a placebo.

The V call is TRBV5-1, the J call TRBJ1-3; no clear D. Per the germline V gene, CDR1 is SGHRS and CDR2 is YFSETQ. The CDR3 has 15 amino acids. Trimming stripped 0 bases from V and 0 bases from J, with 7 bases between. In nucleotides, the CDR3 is TGCGCCAGCAGCTTGGAGGCCACCTCTGGAAACACCATATATTTT. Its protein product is CASSLEATSGNTIYF.

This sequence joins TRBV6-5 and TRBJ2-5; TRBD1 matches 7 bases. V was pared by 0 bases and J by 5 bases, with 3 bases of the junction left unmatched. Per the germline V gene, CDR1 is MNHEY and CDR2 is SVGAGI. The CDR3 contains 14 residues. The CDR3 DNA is TGTGCCAGCAGTTACTCGCTCAGGGGGGAGACCCAGTACTTC. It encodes CASSYSLRGETQYF.

CDR3 nucleotides: TGTGCCAGCAGCTTTCGACAGGGGAGCGATGAGCAGTTCTTC. Its protein is CASSFRQGSDEQFF. The V call is TRBV11-3, the J call TRBJ2-1; 8 bases line up with TRBD1. The CDR3 loop spans 14 amino acids. The J segment lost 8 bases and the V segment lost 3 bases, leaving 6 bases of the junction unmatched. The germline V gene encodes CDR1 SGHNT and CDR2 YENEEA. The variable domain in full, with the rest retrieved from reference TRBV11-3 and TRBJ2-1, is EAGVVQSPRYKIIEKKQPVAFWCNPISGHNTLYWYLQNLGQGPELLIRYENEEAVDDSQLPKDRFSAERLKGVDSTLKIQPAELGDSAVYLCASSFRQGSDEQFFGPGTRLTVL.

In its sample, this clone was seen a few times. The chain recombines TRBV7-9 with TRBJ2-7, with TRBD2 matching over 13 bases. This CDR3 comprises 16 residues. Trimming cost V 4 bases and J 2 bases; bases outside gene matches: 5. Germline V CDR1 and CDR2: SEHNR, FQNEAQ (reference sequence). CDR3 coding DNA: TGTGCCAGCAGCTACGGACTAGCGGGGGCTCCCTACGAGCAGTACTTC. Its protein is CASSYGLAGAPYEQYF.

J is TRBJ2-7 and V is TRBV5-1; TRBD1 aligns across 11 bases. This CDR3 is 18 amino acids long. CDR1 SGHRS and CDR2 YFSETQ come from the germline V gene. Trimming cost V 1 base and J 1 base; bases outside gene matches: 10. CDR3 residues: CASSLKVDRGLGSYEQYF. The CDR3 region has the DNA TGCGCCAGCAGCTTGAAAGTGGACAGGGGGCTGGGGTCCTACGAGCAGTACTTC.

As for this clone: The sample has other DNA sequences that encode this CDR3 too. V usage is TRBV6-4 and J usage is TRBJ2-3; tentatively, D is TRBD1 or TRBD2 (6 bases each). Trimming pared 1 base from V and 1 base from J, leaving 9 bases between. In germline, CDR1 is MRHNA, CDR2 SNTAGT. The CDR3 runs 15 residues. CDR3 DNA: TGTGCCAGCAGTGACTTCGGGGGCGGCACAGATACGCAGTATTTT. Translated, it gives CASSDFGGGTDTQYF.

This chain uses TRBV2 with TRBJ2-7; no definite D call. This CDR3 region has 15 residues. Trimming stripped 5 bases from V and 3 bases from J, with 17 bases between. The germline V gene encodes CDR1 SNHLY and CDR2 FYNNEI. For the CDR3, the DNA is TGTGCCAGCAGTTCCAGTGTAGGTTTGGGCTACGAGCAGTACTTC. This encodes CASSSSVGLGYEQYF.